One sample yielded the 8 T cell receptor beta chains listed below, sequenced in a study of T-cell memory formation after mild COVID-19. Using its own MiXCR run on the 5' RACE reads, TCRdb lists one record per CDR3 protein. The sample holds roughly 300,000 distinct CDR3 sequences, roughly 15% seen once. What was sequenced was PBMCs or a T cell subset sorted from them (not recorded which). These receptors all stem from a man aged 18 to 29 who had mild COVID-19 (a few samples of this study predate the infection). Cell type and time point are not known.

This chain joins TRBV12-3 or TRBV12-4 and TRBJ2-7, with TRBD1 as a possible D gene (6 bases). This CDR3 spans 13 amino acids. V lost 1 base, J lost 6 bases, and 10 bases lay in between. CDR3 region: CASSLGTESEQYV. CDR3 coding DNA: TGTGCCAGCAGTTTAGGGACAGAAAGCGAGCAGTACGTC.

This chain connects TRBV5-4 to TRBJ2-4; the D gene is possibly TRBD2 (6 bases). Germline assignment: CDR1 SGHNT and CDR2 YYREEE (reference sequence). The CDR3 consists of 15 residues. V was shortened by 4 bases and J by 6 bases, with 17 bases between the two germline ends. The CDR3 DNA reads TGTGCCAGCAGCCACCCGAGTTGGGGGGTAAACATTCAGTACTTC. As protein: CASSHPSWGVNIQYF.

V and J are TRBV29-1 and TRBJ1-4, with TRBD1 as a possible D gene (5 bases). The CDR3 runs to 11 residues. The germline V and J ends were trimmed by 7 bases and 7 bases, with 10 bases remaining between them. Germline lookup yields CDR1 SQVTM and CDR2 ANQGSEA. CDR3 sequence reads: CSAGRGEKLFF. The CDR3, as DNA: TGCAGCGCGGGGCGCGGTGAAAAACTGTTTTTT.

The rearrangement links TRBV12-3 or TRBV12-4 to TRBJ1-2, with a tentative D call TRBD1 (6 bases). The CDR3 extends over 16 amino acids. Trimming shortened V by 7 bases and J by 4 bases, and 22 bases separated the two germline ends. The CDR3 sequence: CASIQAPPDRLYGYTF. The CDR3 coding sequence is TGTGCCAGCATCCAAGCCCCCCCCGACAGGCTCTATGGCTACACCTTC.

The CDR3 DNA reads as TGCGCCAGCAGCCAAGATTGGGTGGGTTTGAACACTGAAGCTTTCTTT. Protein product: CASSQDWVGLNTEAFF. The chain couples TRBV4-3 to TRBJ1-1; D gene ambiguous. The CDR3 runs 16 residues. Trimming took 0 bases from V and 0 from J, leaving 11 bases between them. CDR1 and CDR2 from the germline V gene are LGHNA and YSLEER.

This clonotype was seen ten or more times. The rearrangement uses TRBV7-2 and TRBJ2-3, with D hard to call. Germline CDR1 is SGHTA and CDR2 is FQGNSA. V was shortened by 2 bases and J by 0 bases, with 6 bases between the two germline ends. The CDR3 length is 14 residues. The CDR3 DNA reads TGTGCCAGCAGCTTATTTGGAAGCACAGATACGCAGTATTTT. Protein: CASSLFGSTDTQYF.

This clonotype was counted many times. This chain joins TRBV7-3 and TRBJ1-1; D gene uncertain. Germline assignment: CDR1 SGHTA and CDR2 FQGTGA. Trimming took 2 bases from V and 4 from J, leaving 11 bases between them. The CDR3 runs 14 residues. CDR3 in amino acids: CASSLGPTSTEAFF. The CDR3 DNA reads as TGTGCCAGCAGCTTAGGACCCACGAGCACTGAAGCTTTCTTT.

In DNA form, the CDR3 reads TGTGCCAGCAGCCCTGTGCTTGGGCGGGGAACAGATACGCAGTATTTT. Translating it yields CASSPVLGRGTDTQYF. The gene calls are TRBV3-1 and TRBJ2-3, with D maybe TRBD2 (6 bases). Germline lookup yields CDR1 LGHDT and CDR2 YNNKEL (reference sequence). The length of the CDR3 is 16 residues. Between the trimmed V and J ends, which lost 4 bases and 3 bases, there was a span of 17 bases.